The clone carrying this T cell receptor beta chain was counted ten times or more. Its antigen is not known. CDR1 SGHRS and CDR2 YFSETQ come from the germline V gene. Trimming left V 6 bases short and J 3 bases short, with 13 bases between. This CDR3 has 14 residues. This specimen comes from a study of prognosis after radiotherapy for stage I lung cancer. The overall study: Concurrent therapy with stereotactic body radiotherapy was received by no patient.

Genomic DNA was subjected to two-round multiplex PCR for amplification of TCR beta CDR3. Primers targeting each individual TRBV and TRBJ gene were applied in first-round PCR. TCRdb reprocessed the multiplex PCR reads with MiXCR, giving one entry per CDR3 protein. The data show tens of thousands of distinct CDR3 sequences, about 24% seen once. Other malignancies, prior chemotherapy and prior radiotherapy were absent in all patients, each of whom was node-negative on CT and PET/CT. General study findings and limits: A difference in TRBV and TRBJ gene usage was reportedly seen between patients with and without metastases.

This sequence was found in a donor aged 50 or older with non-small cell lung cancer. V usage is TRBV5-1 and J usage is TRBJ1-3; no firm D call. The sample was PBMCs, taken before or after stereotactic body radiation therapy (not recorded which). The CDR3 nucleotides are TGCGCCAGCAAAGGGTCGAGCCGTGGAAACACCATATATTTT. Protein product: CASKGSSRGNTIYF. Complete variable domain (other parts from reference TRBV5-1 and TRBJ1-3): KAGVTQTPRYLIKTRGQQVTLSCSPISGHRSVSWYQQTPGQGLQFLFEYFSETQRNKGNFPGRFSGRQFSNSRSEMNVSTLELGDSALYLCASKGSSRGNTIYFGEGSWLTVV.